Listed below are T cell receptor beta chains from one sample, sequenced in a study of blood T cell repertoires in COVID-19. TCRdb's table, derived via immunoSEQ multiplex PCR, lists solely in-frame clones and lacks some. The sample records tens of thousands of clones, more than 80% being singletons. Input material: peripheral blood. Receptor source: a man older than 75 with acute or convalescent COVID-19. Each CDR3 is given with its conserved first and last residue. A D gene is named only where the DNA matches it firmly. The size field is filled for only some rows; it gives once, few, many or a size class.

CDR3 protein: CSVGRLAGFTDTQYF; CDR3 DNA: TGCAGCGTTGGACGCCTAGCGGGATTCACAGATACGCAGTATTTT; J gene: TRBJ2-3; V gene: TRBV29-1; D gene: TRBD2; clone size: NA
CDR3 protein: CATSRGGMTSPLHF; CDR3 DNA: TGTGCCACAAGTCGGGGGGGCATGACATCACCCCTCCACTTT; J gene: TRBJ1-6; V gene: TRBV10-3; D gene: NA; clone size: NA
CDR3 protein: CASSTRTGGVETQYF; CDR3 DNA: TGTGCCAGCTCAACCCGGACAGGGGGCGTTGAGACCCAGTACTTC; J gene: TRBJ2-5; V gene: TRBV18; D gene: TRBD1; clone size: NA
CDR3 protein: CASSDYISPEAFF; CDR3 DNA: TGTGCCAGCAGTGATTACATTTCCCCCGAAGCTTTCTTT; J gene: TRBJ1-1; V gene: TRBV7-9; D gene: NA; clone size: NA
CDR3 protein: CASSFTGQGGREKLFF; CDR3 DNA: TGTGCCAGCAGCTTTACTGGACAGGGGGGAAGAGAAAAACTGTTTTTT; J gene: TRBJ1-4; V gene: TRBV7-8; D gene: TRBD1; clone size: NA
CDR3 protein: CASSLSPGEYGNTIYF; CDR3 DNA: TGTGCCAGCAGCTTATCCCCAGGGGAATACGGAAACACCATATATTTT; J gene: TRBJ1-3; V gene: TRBV13; D gene: NA; clone size: NA
CDR3 protein: CASSLATGQGLAGELFF; CDR3 DNA: TGCGCCAGCAGCTTGGCCACCGGACAGGGGTTGGCCGGGGAGCTGTTTTTT; J gene: TRBJ2-2; V gene: TRBV5-1; D gene: TRBD1; clone size: NA
CDR3 protein: CASSIPGGSVEAFF; CDR3 DNA: TGTGCCAGTAGTATACCAGGGGGCAGCGTAGAAGCTTTCTTT; J gene: TRBJ1-1; V gene: TRBV19; D gene: TRBD1; clone size: NA
CDR3 protein: CASSFDRVTGNTIYF; CDR3 DNA: TGTGCCAGCAGCTTCGACAGGGTGACGGGAAACACCATATATTTT; J gene: TRBJ1-3; V gene: TRBV11-3; D gene: TRBD1; clone size: NA
CDR3 protein: CASSPRDRGAGYTF; CDR3 DNA: TGTGCCAGTAGTCCAAGGGACAGGGGTGCTGGCTACACCTTC; J gene: TRBJ1-2; V gene: TRBV19; D gene: TRBD1; clone size: NA
CDR3 protein: CASSGPGQPEANYGYTF; CDR3 DNA: TGTGCCAGCTCAGGTCCGGGACAGCCTGAAGCTAACTATGGCTACACCTTC; J gene: TRBJ1-2; V gene: TRBV18; D gene: TRBD1; clone size: NA
CDR3 protein: CASSFKGRDTGELFF; CDR3 DNA: TGTGCCAGCAGCTTCAAAGGGAGGGACACCGGGGAGCTGTTTTTT; J gene: TRBJ2-2; V gene: TRBV7-2; D gene: TRBD2; clone size: NA
CDR3 protein: CASSKYSGTGDNYEQYF; CDR3 DNA: TGTGCCAGCAGTAAGTACTCCGGGACAGGGGACAACTACGAGCAGTACTTC; J gene: TRBJ2-7; V gene: TRBV25-1; D gene: TRBD1; clone size: once
CDR3 protein: CASSRVSGHSSYEQYF; CDR3 DNA: TGTGCCAGCTCACGTGTGTCGGGACACTCCTCCTACGAGCAGTACTTC; J gene: TRBJ2-7; V gene: TRBV18; D gene: NA; clone size: NA
CDR3 protein: CATSRTSNAGSGNTIYF; CDR3 DNA: TGTGCCACCAGCAGAACCTCTAACGCGGGCTCTGGAAACACCATATATTTT; J gene: TRBJ1-3; V gene: TRBV15; D gene: NA; clone size: NA
CDR3 protein: CASSWGQTYEQYF; CDR3 DNA: TGTGCCAGCAGCTGGGGACAGACCTACGAGCAGTACTTC; J gene: TRBJ2-7; V gene: TRBV7-6; D gene: TRBD1; clone size: NA
CDR3 protein: CASSKGTGTGNTIYF; CDR3 DNA: TGCGCCAGCAGCAAAGGGACAGGGACTGGAAACACCATATATTTT; J gene: TRBJ1-3; V gene: TRBV4-1; D gene: TRBD1; clone size: NA
CDR3 protein: CASSKGQGYNEQFF; CDR3 DNA: TGTGCCAGTAGTAAAGGACAGGGGTACAATGAGCAGTTCTTC; J gene: TRBJ2-1; V gene: TRBV19; D gene: TRBD1; clone size: NA
CDR3 protein: CASSVDRNYGYTF; CDR3 DNA: TGTGCCAGTAGCGTCGACAGAAACTATGGCTACACCTTC; J gene: TRBJ1-2; V gene: TRBV19; D gene: NA; clone size: NA
CDR3 protein: CAWSLTATNEKLFF; CDR3 DNA: TGTGCCTGGAGTTTGACAGCAACTAATGAAAAACTGTTTTTT; J gene: TRBJ1-4; V gene: TRBV30; D gene: NA; clone size: NA
CDR3 protein: CASSQSGGYEQYF; CDR3 DNA: TGTGCCAGCAGTCAGAGCGGCGGCTACGAGCAGTACTTC; J gene: TRBJ2-7; V gene: TRBV7-9; D gene: NA; clone size: few
CDR3 protein: CASSEGGATNTEAFF; CDR3 DNA: TGTGCCAGCAGTGAGGGGGGGGCAACGAACACTGAAGCTTTCTTT; J gene: TRBJ1-1; V gene: TRBV2; D gene: NA; clone size: NA
CDR3 protein: CASSFPGQGRTEAFF; CDR3 DNA: TGTGCCAGCAGCTTCCCAGGACAGGGGAGGACTGAAGCTTTCTTT; J gene: TRBJ1-1; V gene: TRBV7-2; D gene: TRBD1; clone size: NA
CDR3 protein: CASSRAPTGGAGNTIYF; CDR3 DNA: TGTGCCAGCAGCCGGGCGCCCACAGGGGGCGCCGGAAACACCATATATTTT; J gene: TRBJ1-3; V gene: TRBV5-4; D gene: TRBD1; clone size: NA
CDR3 protein: CASSDHTEGNSPLHF; CDR3 DNA: TGTGCCAGCAGTGACCATACTGAGGGAAATTCACCCCTCCACTTT; J gene: TRBJ1-6; V gene: TRBV2; D gene: NA; clone size: NA
CDR3 protein: CAWRIQGNQETQYF; CDR3 DNA: TGTGCCTGGAGAATACAGGGGAACCAAGAGACCCAGTACTTC; J gene: TRBJ2-5; V gene: TRBV30; D gene: TRBD1; clone size: NA
CDR3 protein: CASSFQAETNYGYTF; CDR3 DNA: TGTGCCAGCAGCTTTCAAGCGGAAACTAACTATGGCTACACCTTC; J gene: TRBJ1-2; V gene: TRBV5-5; D gene: NA; clone size: NA
CDR3 protein: CASSYSADTYNEQFF; CDR3 DNA: TGTGCCAGCAGTTACTCAGCGGATACGTACAATGAGCAGTTCTTC; J gene: TRBJ2-1; V gene: TRBV6-6; D gene: NA; clone size: NA
CDR3 protein: CSASFGSGYNSPLHF; CDR3 DNA: TGCAGTGCTAGTTTCGGGAGTGGCTATAATTCACCCCTCCACTTT; J gene: TRBJ1-6; V gene: TRBV20-1; D gene: NA; clone size: once
CDR3 protein: CASRKDTLYGYTF; CDR3 DNA: TGTGCCAGCAGGAAAGACACACTCTATGGCTACACCTTC; J gene: TRBJ1-2; V gene: TRBV6-5; D gene: NA; clone size: NA
CDR3 protein: CASSSPRDRAYNEQFF; CDR3 DNA: TGTGCCAGCAGCTCTCCTCGGGACAGGGCTTACAATGAGCAGTTCTTC; J gene: TRBJ2-1; V gene: TRBV11-3; D gene: TRBD1; clone size: NA
CDR3 protein: CASSLDRASDSPLHF; CDR3 DNA: TGCGCCAGCAGCTTGGACAGGGCTAGTGATTCACCCCTCCACTTT; J gene: TRBJ1-6; V gene: TRBV5-1; D gene: NA; clone size: NA
CDR3 protein: CASTRQGRETQYF; CDR3 DNA: TGTGCCAGCACCCGACAGGGTAGGGAGACCCAGTACTTC; J gene: TRBJ2-5; V gene: TRBV6-5; D gene: TRBD1; clone size: NA
CDR3 protein: CASRSVGGSGNYEQYF; CDR3 DNA: TGTGCCAGCAGGTCGGTGGGGGGATCCGGGAATTACGAGCAGTACTTC; J gene: TRBJ2-7; V gene: TRBV25-1; D gene: NA; clone size: NA
CDR3 protein: CASSSSGGLSGEQFF; CDR3 DNA: TGTGCCAGCAGTTCTAGCGGGGGCCTCTCCGGGGAGCAGTTCTTC; J gene: TRBJ2-1; V gene: TRBV2; D gene: TRBD2; clone size: NA
CDR3 protein: CASSLVPSGNNEQFF; CDR3 DNA: TGCGCCAGCAGCTTGGTTCCTAGCGGAAACAATGAGCAGTTCTTC; J gene: TRBJ2-1; V gene: TRBV5-1; D gene: TRBD2; clone size: NA
CDR3 protein: CASSLQGASYNEQFF; CDR3 DNA: TGTGCCAGTAGTCTCCAGGGTGCCTCCTACAATGAGCAGTTCTTC; J gene: TRBJ2-1; V gene: TRBV19; D gene: NA; clone size: NA
CDR3 protein: CAWSGGQGARGYTF; CDR3 DNA: TGTGCCTGGAGTGGGGGACAGGGGGCGCGAGGCTACACCTTC; J gene: TRBJ1-2; V gene: TRBV30; D gene: TRBD1; clone size: NA
CDR3 protein: CASSQEEQGVTEAFF; CDR3 DNA: TGCGCCAGCAGCCAAGAAGAACAGGGGGTCACTGAAGCTTTCTTT; J gene: TRBJ1-1; V gene: TRBV4-1; D gene: TRBD1; clone size: once
CDR3 protein: CSVGGQGRDEQFF; CDR3 DNA: TGCAGCGTTGGGGGACAGGGTAGGGATGAGCAGTTCTTC; J gene: TRBJ2-1; V gene: TRBV29-1; D gene: TRBD1; clone size: NA